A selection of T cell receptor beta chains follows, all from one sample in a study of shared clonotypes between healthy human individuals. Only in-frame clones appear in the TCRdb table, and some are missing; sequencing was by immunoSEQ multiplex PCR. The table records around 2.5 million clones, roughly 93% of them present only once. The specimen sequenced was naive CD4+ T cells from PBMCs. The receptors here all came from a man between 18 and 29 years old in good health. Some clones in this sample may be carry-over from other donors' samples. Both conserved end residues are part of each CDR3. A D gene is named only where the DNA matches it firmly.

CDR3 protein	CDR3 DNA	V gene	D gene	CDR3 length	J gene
CASSGQGGGYTF	TGTGCCAGCAGTGGACAGGGAGGTGGCTACACCTTC	TRBV28	TRBD1	12	TRBJ1-2
CASSAQSLIYGYTF	TGTGCCAGCAGCGCCCAGTCCCTCATCTATGGCTACACCTTC	TRBV6-1	NA	14	TRBJ1-2
CASSPSGGTYEQYF	TGTGCCAGCTCACCCTCCGGAGGTACCTACGAGCAGTACTTC	TRBV18	NA	14	TRBJ2-7
CASRPPGSGNTIYF	TGTGCCAGCAGACCCCCGGGATCTGGAAACACCATATATTTT	TRBV28	NA	14	TRBJ1-3
CASSLLGVLNTEAFF	TGCGCCAGCAGCTTGCTAGGGGTCCTAAACACTGAAGCTTTCTTT	TRBV5-1	NA	15	TRBJ1-1
CASSDPKRDQYEQYF	TGTGCCAGCAGTGACCCCAAGCGAGATCAGTACGAGCAGTACTTC	TRBV25-1	NA	15	TRBJ2-7
CASSSAGVSSYNEQFF	TGTGCCAGCAGCTCGGCCGGGGTCAGCTCCTACAATGAGCAGTTCTTC	TRBV5-4	NA	16	TRBJ2-1
CASSGGFLGPLGYEQYF	TGTGCCAGCAGTGGAGGATTTCTAGGACCCCTCGGTTACGAGCAGTACTTC	TRBV2	NA	17	TRBJ2-7
CASRSTGGSGNTIYF	TGTGCCAGCCGTTCTACAGGGGGCTCTGGAAACACCATATATTTT	TRBV6-5	TRBD1	15	TRBJ1-3
CAISESVGNTIYF	TGTGCCATCAGTGAGTCGGTTGGAAACACCATATATTTT	TRBV10-3	NA	13	TRBJ1-3
CASSLDTTTPGQVAGTGELFF	TGTGCCAGCAGCTTAGATACCACCACGCCGGGACAGGTTGCCGGCACCGGGGAGCTGTTTTTT	TRBV7-3	TRBD1	21	TRBJ2-2
CASSLAPGPYYEQYF	TGCGCCAGCAGCTTGGCGCCGGGACCATACTACGAGCAGTACTTC	TRBV5-1	NA	15	TRBJ2-7
CASSRATPGDTEAFF	TGTGCCAGCAGCCGAGCGACCCCTGGGGACACTGAAGCTTTCTTT	TRBV5-4	NA	15	TRBJ1-1
CASSPRGVVAPYNEQFF	TGTGCCAGCAGCCCCCGGGGAGTGGTAGCCCCGTACAATGAGCAGTTCTTC	TRBV11-2	NA	17	TRBJ2-1
CASSFQGRAYNEQFF	TGTGCCAGCAGCTTCCAGGGAAGGGCCTACAATGAGCAGTTCTTC	TRBV7-2	NA	15	TRBJ2-1